Each of the 2 T cell receptor beta chains below was sequenced from the same sample in a study of blood T cells in healthy people across ages. A J-beta primer mix and a sample-barcoded 5' primer were used in a second PCR of roughly 6 to 11 cycles. One entry per CDR3 protein results from TCRdb running MiXCR on the 5' RACE reads. The sample records about 1.6 million distinct CDR3 sequences, about 31% being singletons. What was sequenced was blood. Receptor source: a young woman in good health.

The chain has TRBV11-2 and TRBJ2-1; 7 bases match TRBD2. CDR3 length equals 15 residues. V trimming: 3 bases; J trimming: 4 bases; junction bases outside the gene matches: 6. Germline CDR1 SGHAT, CDR2 FQNNGV. CDR3 sequence reads: CASSFREGSYNEQFF. CDR3 DNA: TGTGCCAGCAGCTTTAGGGAGGGAAGTTACAATGAGCAGTTCTTC. The full variable domain, in which reference TRBV11-2 and TRBJ2-1 provide the parts outside the CDR3, is EAGVAQSPRYKIIEKRQSVAFWCNPISGHATLYWYQQILGQGPKLLIQFQNNGVVDDSQLPKDRFSAERLKGVDSTLKIQPAKLEDSAVYLCASSFREGSYNEQFFGPGTRLTVL.

This chain connects TRBV5-4 to TRBJ2-3; TRBD1 aligns across 7 bases. The CDR3 runs 14 residues. CDR1 and CDR2 from the germline V gene are SGHNT and YYREEE (reference sequence). V lost 1 base and J lost 5; bases outside the gene matches: 4. The CDR3 loop is CASSLYTGEDTQYF. CDR3 sequence (DNA): TGTGCCAGCAGCTTGTACACAGGGGAAGATACGCAGTATTTT. Looking up the rest from reference TRBV5-4 and TRBJ2-3 gives the full variable domain: ETGVTQSPTHLIKTRGQQVTLRCSSQSGHNTVSWYQQALGQGPQFIFQYYREEENGRGNFPPRFSGLQFPNYSSELNVNALELDDSALYLCASSLYTGEDTQYFGPGTRLTVL.